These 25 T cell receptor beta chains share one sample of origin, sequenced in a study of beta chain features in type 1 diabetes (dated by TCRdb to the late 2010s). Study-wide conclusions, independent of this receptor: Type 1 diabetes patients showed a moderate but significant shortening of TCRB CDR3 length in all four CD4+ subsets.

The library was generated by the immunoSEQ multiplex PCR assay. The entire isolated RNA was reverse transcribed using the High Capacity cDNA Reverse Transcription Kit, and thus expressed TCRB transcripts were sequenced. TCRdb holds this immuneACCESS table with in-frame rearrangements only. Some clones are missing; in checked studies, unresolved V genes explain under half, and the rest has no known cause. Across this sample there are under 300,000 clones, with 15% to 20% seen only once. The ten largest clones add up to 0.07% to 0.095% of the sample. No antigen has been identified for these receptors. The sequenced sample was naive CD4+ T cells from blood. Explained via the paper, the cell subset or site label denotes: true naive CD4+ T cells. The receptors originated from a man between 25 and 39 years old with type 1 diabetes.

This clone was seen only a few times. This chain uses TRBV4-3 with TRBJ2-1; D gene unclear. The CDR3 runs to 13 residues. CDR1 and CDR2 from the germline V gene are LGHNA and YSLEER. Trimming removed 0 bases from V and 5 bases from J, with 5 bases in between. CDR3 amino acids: CASSQEVHNEQFF. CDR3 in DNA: TGCGCCAGCAGCCAAGAGGTCCACAATGAGCAGTTCTTC.

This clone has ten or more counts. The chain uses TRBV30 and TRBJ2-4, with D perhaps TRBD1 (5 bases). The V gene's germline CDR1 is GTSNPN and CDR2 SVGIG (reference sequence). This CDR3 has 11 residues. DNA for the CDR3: TGTGGGGGCACGGCCAAAAACATTCAGTACTTC. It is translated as CGGTAKNIQYF.

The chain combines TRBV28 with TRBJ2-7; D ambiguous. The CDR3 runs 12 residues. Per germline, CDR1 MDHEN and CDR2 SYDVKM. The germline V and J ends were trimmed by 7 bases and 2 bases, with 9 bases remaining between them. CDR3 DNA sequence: TGTGCCAGCACCCGCCGGCCCTACGAGCAGTACTTC. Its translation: CASTRRPYEQYF.

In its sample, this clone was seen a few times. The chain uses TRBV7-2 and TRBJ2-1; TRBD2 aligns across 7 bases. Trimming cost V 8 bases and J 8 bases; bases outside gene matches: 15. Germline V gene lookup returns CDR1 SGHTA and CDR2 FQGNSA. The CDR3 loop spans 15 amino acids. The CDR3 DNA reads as TGTGCCAGCGGTTCCCCAGCTAGCGGACGGTATGAGCAGTTCTTC. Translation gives CASGSPASGRYEQFF.

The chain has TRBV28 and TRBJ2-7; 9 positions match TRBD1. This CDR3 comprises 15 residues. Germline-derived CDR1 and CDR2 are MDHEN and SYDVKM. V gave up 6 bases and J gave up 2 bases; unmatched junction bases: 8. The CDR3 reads CASSPPGTGTYEQYF. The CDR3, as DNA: TGTGCCAGCAGCCCACCCGGGACAGGGACCTACGAGCAGTACTTC.

This CDR3 reads CSVGRVLSNYGYTF. CDR3 sequence (DNA): TGCAGCGTTGGCAGGGTCCTTTCTAACTATGGCTACACCTTC. This chain links TRBV29-1 with TRBJ1-2; TRBD1 might be the D (5 bases). V was pared by 4 bases and J by 0 bases, with 12 bases between. The germline V gene encodes CDR1 SQVTM and CDR2 ANQGSEA. This CDR3 spans 14 amino acids.

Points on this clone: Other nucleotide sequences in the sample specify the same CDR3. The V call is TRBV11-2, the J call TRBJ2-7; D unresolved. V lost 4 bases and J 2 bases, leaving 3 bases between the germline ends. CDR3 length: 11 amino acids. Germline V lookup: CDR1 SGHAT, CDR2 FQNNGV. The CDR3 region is CASSSAYEQYF. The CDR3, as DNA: TGTGCCAGCAGCTCAGCCTACGAGCAGTACTTC.

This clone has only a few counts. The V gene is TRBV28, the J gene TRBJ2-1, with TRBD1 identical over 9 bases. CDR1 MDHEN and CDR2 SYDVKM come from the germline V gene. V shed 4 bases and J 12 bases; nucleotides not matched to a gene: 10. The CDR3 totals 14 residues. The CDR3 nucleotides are TGTGCCAGCAGTTCTCCCGGGACAGGGCTTCGGCAGTTCTTC. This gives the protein CASSSPGTGLRQFF.

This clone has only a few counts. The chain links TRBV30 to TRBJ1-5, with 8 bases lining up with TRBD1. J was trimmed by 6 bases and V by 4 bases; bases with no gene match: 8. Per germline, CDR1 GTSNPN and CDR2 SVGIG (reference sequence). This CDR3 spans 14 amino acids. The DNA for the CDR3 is TGTGCCTGGACCGGGACAGGTGAATTTCAGCCCCAGCATTTT. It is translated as CAWTGTGEFQPQHF.

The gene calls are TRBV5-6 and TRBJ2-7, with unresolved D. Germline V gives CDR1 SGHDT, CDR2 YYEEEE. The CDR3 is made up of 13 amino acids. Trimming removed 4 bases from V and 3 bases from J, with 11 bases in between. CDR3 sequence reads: CASSEKILYEQYF. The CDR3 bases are TGTGCCAGCAGCGAAAAGATCCTCTACGAGCAGTACTTC.

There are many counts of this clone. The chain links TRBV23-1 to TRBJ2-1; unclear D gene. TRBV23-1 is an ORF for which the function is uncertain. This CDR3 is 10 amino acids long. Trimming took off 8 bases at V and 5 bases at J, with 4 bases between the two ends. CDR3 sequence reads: CASPNNEQFF. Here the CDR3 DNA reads TGCGCCAGCCCTAACAATGAGCAGTTCTTC.

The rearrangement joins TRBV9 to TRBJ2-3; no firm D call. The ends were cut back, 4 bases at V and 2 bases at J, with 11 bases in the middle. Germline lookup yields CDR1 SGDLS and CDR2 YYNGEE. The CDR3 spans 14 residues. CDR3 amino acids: CASSKTSPTDTQYF. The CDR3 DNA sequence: TGTGCCAGCAGCAAAACCTCGCCCACAGATACGCAGTATTTT.

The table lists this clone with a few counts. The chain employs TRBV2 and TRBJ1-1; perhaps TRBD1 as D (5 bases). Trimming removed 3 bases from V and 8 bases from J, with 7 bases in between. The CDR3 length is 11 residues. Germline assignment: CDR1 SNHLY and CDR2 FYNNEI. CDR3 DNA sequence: TGTGCCAGCAGTGAGGGGGGAGAAGCTTTCTTT. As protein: CASSEGGEAFF.

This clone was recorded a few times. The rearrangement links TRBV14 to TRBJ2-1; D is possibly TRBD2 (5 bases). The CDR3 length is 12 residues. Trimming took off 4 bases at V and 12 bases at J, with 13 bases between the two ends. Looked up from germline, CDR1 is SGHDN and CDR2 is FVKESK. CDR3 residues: CASSPRVGGQFF. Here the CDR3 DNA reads TGTGCCAGCAGCCCCAGAGTAGGAGGGCAGTTCTTC.

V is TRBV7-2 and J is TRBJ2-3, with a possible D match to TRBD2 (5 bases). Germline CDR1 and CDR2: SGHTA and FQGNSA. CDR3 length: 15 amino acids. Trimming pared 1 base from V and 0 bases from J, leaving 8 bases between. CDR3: CASSLGTGSTDTQYF. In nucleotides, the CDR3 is TGTGCCAGCAGCTTAGGGACGGGGAGCACAGATACGCAGTATTTT.

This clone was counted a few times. CDR3 protein: CATHSSGANVLTF. The CDR3 DNA reads TGTGCCACCCACAGCTCTGGGGCCAACGTCCTGACTTTC. The chain uses TRBV6-6 and TRBJ2-6; the D is unclear. CDR3 size: 13 residues. Trimming stripped 10 bases from V and 0 bases from J, with 7 bases between. CDR1 and CDR2 (germline): MNHNY, SVGAGI (reference sequence).

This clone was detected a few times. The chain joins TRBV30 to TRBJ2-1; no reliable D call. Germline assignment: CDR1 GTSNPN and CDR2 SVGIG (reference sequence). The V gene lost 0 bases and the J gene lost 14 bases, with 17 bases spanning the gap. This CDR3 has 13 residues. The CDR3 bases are TGTGCCTGGAGTGTTCGGATACGAGGATCAGAGTTCTTC. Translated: CAWSVRIRGSEFF.

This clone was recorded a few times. The CDR3 coding sequence is TGTGCCTGGAGTGGAGTAGATACGCAGTATTTT. It specifies CAWSGVDTQYF. The chain combines TRBV30 with TRBJ2-3; D unresolved. The CDR3 is 11 amino acids. Trimming left V 1 base short and J 5 bases short, with 4 bases between. CDR1 is GTSNPN, CDR2 SVGIG, per germline (reference sequence).

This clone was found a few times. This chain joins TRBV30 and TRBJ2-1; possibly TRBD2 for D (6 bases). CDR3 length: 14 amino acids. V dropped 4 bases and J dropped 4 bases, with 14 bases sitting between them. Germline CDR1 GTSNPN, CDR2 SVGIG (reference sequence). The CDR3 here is CAWTQRAIYNEQFF. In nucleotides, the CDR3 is TGTGCCTGGACGCAGCGGGCGATTTACAATGAGCAGTTCTTC.

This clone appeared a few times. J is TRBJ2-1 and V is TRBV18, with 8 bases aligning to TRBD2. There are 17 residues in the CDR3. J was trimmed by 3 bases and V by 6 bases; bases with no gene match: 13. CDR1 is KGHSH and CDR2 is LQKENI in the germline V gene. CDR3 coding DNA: TGTGCCAGCTCCCAAAGCACCGGGACTAGAAGCTACAATGAGCAGTTCTTC. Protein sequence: CASSQSTGTRSYNEQFF.

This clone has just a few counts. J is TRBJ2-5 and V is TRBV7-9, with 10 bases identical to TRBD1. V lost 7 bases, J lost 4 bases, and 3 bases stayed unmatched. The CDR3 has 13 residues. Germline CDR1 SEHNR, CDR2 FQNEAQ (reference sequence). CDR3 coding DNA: TGTGCCAGCACCGGGACAGGGGTAGAGACCCAGTACTTC. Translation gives CASTGTGVETQYF.

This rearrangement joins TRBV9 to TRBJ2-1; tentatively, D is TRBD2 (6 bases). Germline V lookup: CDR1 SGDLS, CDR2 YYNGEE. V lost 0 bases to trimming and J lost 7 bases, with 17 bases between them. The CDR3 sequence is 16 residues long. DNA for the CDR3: TGTGCCAGCAGCGTAGTCGGCAGAGCGGGCTTAAATGAGCAGTTCTTC. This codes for CASSVVGRAGLNEQFF.

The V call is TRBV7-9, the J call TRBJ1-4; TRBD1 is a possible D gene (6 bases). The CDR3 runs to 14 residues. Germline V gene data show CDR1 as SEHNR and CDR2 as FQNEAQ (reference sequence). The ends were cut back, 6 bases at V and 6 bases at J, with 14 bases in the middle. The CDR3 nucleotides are TGTGCCAGCAGTTTCCGGGACACAGATGAAAAACTGTTTTTT. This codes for CASSFRDTDEKLFF.

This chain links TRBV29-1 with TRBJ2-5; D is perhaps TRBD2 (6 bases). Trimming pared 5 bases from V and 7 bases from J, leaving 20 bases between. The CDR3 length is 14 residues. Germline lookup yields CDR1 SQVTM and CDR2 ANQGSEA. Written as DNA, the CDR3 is TGCAGCGTTTCCAGGGTGCTAGCGATTGGGACCCAGTACTTC. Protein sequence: CSVSRVLAIGTQYF.

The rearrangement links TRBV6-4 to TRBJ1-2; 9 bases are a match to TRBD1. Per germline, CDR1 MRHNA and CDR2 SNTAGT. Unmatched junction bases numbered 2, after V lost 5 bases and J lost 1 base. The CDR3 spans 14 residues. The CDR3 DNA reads TGTGCCAGCAGTCCGACAGGGGGTAACTATGGCTACACCTTC. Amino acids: CASSPTGGNYGYTF.